These 5 T cell receptor beta chains were all obtained from the same sample, sequenced in a study of tumour-infiltrating T cells in Burkitt lymphoma. The assay was immunoSEQ multiplex PCR, and TCRdb's table has in-frame clones only and misses some. Of tens of thousands of clones listed, roughly 30% are singletons. Sequencing was performed on tumor tissue. These receptors were taken from a human donor with Burkitt lymphoma.

This clone was detected a few times. This chain links TRBV6-5 with TRBJ2-7; weak D call: TRBD1 (5 bases). V gave up 2 bases and J gave up 3 bases, with 11 bases separating them. This CDR3 is built from 14 residues. Per germline, CDR1 MNHEY and CDR2 SVGAGI. In nucleotides, the CDR3 is TGTGCCAGCAGTTACCGCCTCCAGGGCTACGAGCAGTACTTC. Protein: CASSYRLQGYEQYF.

The chain uses TRBV5-1 and TRBJ2-1; 9 positions agree with TRBD1. The CDR3 consists of 16 residues. CDR1 SGHRS and CDR2 YFSETQ come from the germline V gene. J was trimmed by 9 bases and V by 4 bases; bases with no gene match: 14. CDR3 DNA: TGCGCCAGCAGCCGACAGGGGGGAGCTGTGGAGGGTGAGCAGTTCTTC. This translates into CASSRQGGAVEGEQFF.

The chain combines TRBV18 with TRBJ1-2; D is undetermined. Trimming shortened V by 1 base and J by 3 bases, and 12 bases separated the two germline ends. The CDR3 sequence is 15 residues long. Germline lookup yields CDR1 KGHSH and CDR2 LQKENI. The CDR3 sequence: CASSPRSRGDYGYTF. In nucleotides, the CDR3 is TGTGCCAGCTCACCACGGTCACGTGGGGACTATGGCTACACCTTC.

This clone appeared a few times. The chain employs TRBV18 and TRBJ1-1; possibly TRBD1 for D (5 bases). The V gene's germline CDR1 is KGHSH and CDR2 LQKENI. Trimming cost V 0 bases and J 11 bases, with 10 bases left between them. This CDR3 spans 12 amino acids. The DNA of the CDR3 is TGTGCCAGCTCACCACCGGGAGGGGTCGCTTTCTTT. This encodes CASSPPGGVAFF.

This clone was counted between two and nine times. The J gene is TRBJ1-5, the V gene TRBV9; no clear D gene. From germline, CDR1 is SGDLS and CDR2 YYNGEE. V was cut by 0 bases and J by 5 bases, with 12 bases left in between. The CDR3 covers 15 residues. Here the CDR3 DNA reads TGTGCCAGCAGCGTAGGGGCAGGTGGACATCAGCCCCAGCATTTT. Protein: CASSVGAGGHQPQHF.